This T cell receptor beta chain was captured in a study of T-cell memory formation after mild COVID-19 (dated by TCRdb to about 2021). Regarding the complete study: Most TCR sequence clusters were specific to one of the two donors. In two donors, T-cell clones that expanded and contracted after mild COVID-19 were followed by sequencing TCRalpha and TCRbeta repertoires longitudinally. The cohort was made up of two young adult volunteers, one female and one male, who were previously healthy.

The instrument given in TCRdb is Illumina NovaSeq 6000. Using 5'RACE with constant-segment primers, TCRalpha and TCRbeta cDNA libraries were constructed, with sample barcodes and unique molecular identifiers added in the process. Trizol reagent was used to extract RNA from every sample. The libraries were amplified in two PCR steps, and the second step added a second sample barcode and Illumina TruSeq adapters. Libraries were sequenced on an Illumina NovaSeq with 2 x 150 bp paired-end reads. The source study handled its data this way. With migec v1.2.7, reads were demultiplexed and then collapsed into UMI-guided consensus sequences. Using mixcr v2.1.11, UMI consensuses were aligned to TRA and TRB V and J templates and then assembled into clonotypes. Clonotypes were classified as expanded or contracted when called significant by both edgeR and NoisET, with noise models trained on biological replicates. For edgeR calls, the cutoffs were a false discovery rate-adjusted p below 0.01 and a log2 fold-change threshold of 1. As an exploratory analysis of dynamics, PCA with hierarchical clustering was applied to max-normalized trajectories of the 1000 most abundant clonotypes. Separately sequenced CD4+ and CD8+ repertoires were used to assign the CD4 or CD8 phenotype of responding clones. The public reads were quality trimmed at Q25 with fastp and then assembled into clones with MiXCR by TCRdb, keeping productive beta chains. CDR3 protein sequences are deduplicated, and each keeps its most common genes and DNA. None of the V and J calls come from the authors' own analysis; TCRdb made them. The sample includes 500,000 to 550,000 distinct CDR3 sequences, with roughly 22% observed a single time. 12% of the sample is taken by the ten largest.

Concerning this clonotype itself: Its antigen target is currently unknown. No base qualities exist here, and no much larger clone lies one base off it.

Ficoll-Paque density gradient centrifugation was used to isolate PBMCs. Reading from cysteine to phenylalanine, the CDR3 counts 14 amino acids. Here the CDR3 DNA is all that survives: 42 bases in frame from base 1. CDR1 and CDR2, per the germline V gene (reference sequence), are LNHNV and YYDKDF. The V and J ends are trimmed by 2 bases and 5 bases, leaving 12 bases between them. Summary of the overall study and its limitations: Only two mild cases were covered by the study, and larger cohorts that include severe cases with pre-infection samples were considered necessary. Some responding clones were found in pre-infection memory, which suggests that pre-existing cross-reactive memory T cells took part in the SARS-CoV-2 response. Contracting CD4+ clones turned up mainly in the CM and EM memory subsets, whereas EMRA was where CD8+ clones were enriched. Clones contracting from day 15 to 85 had balanced CD4/CD8 phenotypes, while a second wave expanding from day 15 to 37 was biased towards CD4+. SARS-CoV-2 specificity of the second-wave clones peaking on day 37 was not confirmed.

The chain is encoded by TRBV15 joined to TRBJ1-2, with the D gene call left open. The sample consisted of PBMCs or a T cell subset sorted from them (not recorded which). This clonotype was sampled from an adult woman who had mild COVID-19 (a few samples of this study predate the infection). The sample titles of this study are shuffled in the database, so cell type and time point are left out; the donor was told from shared clones. The DNA sequence is TGTGCCACCAGCAGACGGGGTCCCGCGTATGGCTACACCTTC. Its amino acids are CATSRRGPAYGYTF. With the portions outside the CDR3 filled from the reference TRBV15 and TRBJ1-2 genes, the complete variable region becomes DAMVIQNPRYQVTQFGKPVTLSCSQTLNHNVMYWYQQKSSQAPKLLFHYYDKDFNNEADTPDNFQSRRPNTSFCFLDIRSPGLGDTAMYLCATSRRGPAYGYTFGSGTRLTVV.